This T cell receptor (beta chain) was recovered during a study of T cells in Graves' hyperthyroidism and ophthalmopathy (dated 2019 in TCRdb). In the study overall: Peripheral blood was sampled at the time of initial diagnosis, prior to any treatment. To identify TCR V-J signatures that set the groups apart, the researchers used a discovery cohort of 100 patients, made up of some 41 with Graves' ophthalmopathy and some 55 with stable Graves' hyperthyroidism. Whether ophthalmopathy could be predicted prospectively was tested in an independent validation cohort made up of fewer than 20 hyperthyroidism patients plus 17 patients who later progressed to ophthalmopathy. For training and testing, the 100 or so patients in the discovery cohort were randomly divided in a 7:3 ratio. In more than 5 Graves' hyperthyroidism patients, the study also compared T-cell repertoires from thyroid tissue with T-cell repertoires from blood. Following sampling, methimazole starting at 30 mg daily was given to hyperthyroidism patients, and high-dose intravenous methylprednisolone was given to ophthalmopathy patients. According to the paper, TCR Vbeta CDR3 sequencing was carried out on some 140 peripheral blood samples, which came from 40 to 45 ophthalmopathy, around 75 hyperthyroidism and roughly 17 progressor patients.

What the work shows at the level of the full study, not this receptor alone: No statistical method was used to fix the sample size in advance, and group allocation was not hidden from the investigators. Most expanded thyroid clonotypes (frequency above 0.001) were also detected in blood, suggesting blood repertoires may reflect thyroid immune responses. In validation, progression to ophthalmopathy was predicted by the model with around 71% sensitivity and under 85% specificity, a median of about 6 months before onset. In cross-validation, a model built on a 13 V-J signature told ophthalmopathy apart from stable hyperthyroidism with approximately 90% sensitivity and about 81% specificity, and in testing the same model reached 80%/75%.

Only a few counts were recorded for this clonotype. Its antigen specificity is not known. Base qualities are missing; no much larger clone stands one base away. Graves' hyperthyroidism was defined as stable when no progression to ophthalmopathy occurred over 18 months of follow-up. Hyperthyroidism patients were aged 18 to 65 years and newly diagnosed, with disease duration of less than 2 months. Patients with uncontrolled infections, other autoimmune diseases, pregnancy or lactation were excluded. Diagnoses relied on clinical symptoms, serum thyroxine and TRAb, thyroid ultrasound and orbital computed tomography. PBMCs were separated from under 12 ml of fresh peripheral blood using Ficoll-Paque density gradient centrifugation. Trizol reagent was used to extract total RNA, and RNA quality was then checked on an Agilent 2100 Bioanalyzer. V is pared back by 4 bases and J by 1 base, with 10 bases lying between the germline termini. The CDR3 runs 14 amino acids, cysteine and phenylalanine included. Just the 42-base CDR3 DNA is kept, in frame starting at base 1. CDR1 is given as SQVTM and CDR2 as ANQGSEA, both from the germline V gene.

The TCR beta CDR3 regions were amplified from RNA transcripts. For the first round of RT-PCR on the TCR CDR3, the HTBI primer set was used together with the Qiagen OneStep RT-PCR kit. A second multiplex PCR round built the libraries, followed by size selection and purification. Sequencing of the libraries was done on an Illumina HiSeq2000 using paired-end 100 bp reads. Turning to the authors' computational methods: Raw data were processed with SOAPnuke, discarding reads with adapters, uncalled bases, mean Phred below 15, or no exact constant-primer or identifier match. COPE v1.2.5 was used to merge high-quality paired reads, and clonotypes were defined as unique nucleotide sequences. MiTCR v1.1 was used to align the clonotypes against IMGT TRBV, TRBD and TRBJ reference segments. Analysis was restricted to V-J combinations with a frequency above 0.0001, which covered about 99% of repertoires. A TCS score was defined as the ratio of F50 (clonal expansion) to E x V (chaos), with BLOSUM62-based TCRdist applied between CDR3 peptides within each V-J. Welch's t-statistics and random forest reduced fewer than 600 V-J features to fewer than 15, which were used in a naive Bayes classifier (R e1071). TCRdb reran the public reads through fastp at Q25 and MiXCR, keeping productive beta chains. Rows matching on CDR3 protein sequence are summarized as one entry with the most common DNA and genes. Clone size and V and J calls follow TCRdb, not the original study. Within this sample are approximately 590,000 distinct CDR3 sequences, with 15% to 19% of them counted one time only. The top ten hold under 8% of the sample.

This receptor was identified in a woman in her thirties with Graves' hyperthyroidism. The chain was built from TRBV29-1 and TRBJ2-2, with TRBD1 tentatively as D gene (6 bases match). The sequencing input was blood. The nucleotides read TGCAGCGTTGCGGGACAAGGGAACACCGGGGAGCTGTTTTTT. Translated, this is CSVAGQGNTGELFF.